This record looks at one T cell receptor beta chain sequence and its context. The antigen remains unidentified. Per germline, CDR1 MDHEN and CDR2 SYDVKM. CDR3 length: 15 amino acids. V lost 4 bases to trimming and J lost 1 base, with 13 bases between them. The table came from immunoSEQ multiplex PCR; TCRdb's copy has only in-frame clones and leaves some out. The table shows more than 70,000 clones, with around 93% occurring only once. These data are taken from a study of graft-versus-host responses after intestinal transplantation. Study details: Multivisceral, liver-intestinal, or isolated intestinal grafts were transplanted into recipients. Each patient got anti-thymocyte globulin induction, then tacrolimus and steroids for around three years. General study findings and limits: Early after transplant, HvG clones declined as circulating GvH clones peaked. GvH clones detected in recipient marrow included some appearing first in ileum or blood.

The sequencing used unstimulated CD8+ T cells sorted from spleen or lymph node cells, collected before transplant. The TCR sequence derives from a human donor who was the organ donor for an intestinal transplant. This rearrangement joins TRBV28 to TRBJ1-1, with D possibly being TRBD1 (5 bases). CDR3 nucleotides: TGTGCCAGCAGTTGGAGGGGCGCGGGGAACACTGAAGCTTTCTTT. Encoded protein: CASSWRGAGNTEAFF.